Given below is one T cell receptor (beta chain) in context. This sample was included in a study of T-cell reconstitution after alpha-beta-depleted transplantation in children. The CDR3 is 18 residues long. J lost 1 base, V lost 8 bases, and 12 bases had no gene match. In germline, CDR1 is KGHSH, CDR2 LQKENI. Preparation of the TCRbeta library involved a method that used unique molecular identifiers. A single record per CDR3 protein comes from TCRdb applying MiXCR to the PCR reads. The sample lists about 400,000 distinct CDR3 sequences, about 20% occurring once. The V call is TRBV18, the J call TRBJ2-1, with 12 bases aligning to TRBD2. The sample was PBMCs from the stem cell graft donor, taken from the stem cell graft. The clonotype comes from a human donor who donated a stem cell graft to a child with acute myeloid leukemia. The CDR3 DNA follows: TGTGCCAGCCCCCTACTAGCGGGAGGACTCGAATCCTACAATGAGCAGTTCTTC. It specifies CASPLLAGGLESYNEQFF.